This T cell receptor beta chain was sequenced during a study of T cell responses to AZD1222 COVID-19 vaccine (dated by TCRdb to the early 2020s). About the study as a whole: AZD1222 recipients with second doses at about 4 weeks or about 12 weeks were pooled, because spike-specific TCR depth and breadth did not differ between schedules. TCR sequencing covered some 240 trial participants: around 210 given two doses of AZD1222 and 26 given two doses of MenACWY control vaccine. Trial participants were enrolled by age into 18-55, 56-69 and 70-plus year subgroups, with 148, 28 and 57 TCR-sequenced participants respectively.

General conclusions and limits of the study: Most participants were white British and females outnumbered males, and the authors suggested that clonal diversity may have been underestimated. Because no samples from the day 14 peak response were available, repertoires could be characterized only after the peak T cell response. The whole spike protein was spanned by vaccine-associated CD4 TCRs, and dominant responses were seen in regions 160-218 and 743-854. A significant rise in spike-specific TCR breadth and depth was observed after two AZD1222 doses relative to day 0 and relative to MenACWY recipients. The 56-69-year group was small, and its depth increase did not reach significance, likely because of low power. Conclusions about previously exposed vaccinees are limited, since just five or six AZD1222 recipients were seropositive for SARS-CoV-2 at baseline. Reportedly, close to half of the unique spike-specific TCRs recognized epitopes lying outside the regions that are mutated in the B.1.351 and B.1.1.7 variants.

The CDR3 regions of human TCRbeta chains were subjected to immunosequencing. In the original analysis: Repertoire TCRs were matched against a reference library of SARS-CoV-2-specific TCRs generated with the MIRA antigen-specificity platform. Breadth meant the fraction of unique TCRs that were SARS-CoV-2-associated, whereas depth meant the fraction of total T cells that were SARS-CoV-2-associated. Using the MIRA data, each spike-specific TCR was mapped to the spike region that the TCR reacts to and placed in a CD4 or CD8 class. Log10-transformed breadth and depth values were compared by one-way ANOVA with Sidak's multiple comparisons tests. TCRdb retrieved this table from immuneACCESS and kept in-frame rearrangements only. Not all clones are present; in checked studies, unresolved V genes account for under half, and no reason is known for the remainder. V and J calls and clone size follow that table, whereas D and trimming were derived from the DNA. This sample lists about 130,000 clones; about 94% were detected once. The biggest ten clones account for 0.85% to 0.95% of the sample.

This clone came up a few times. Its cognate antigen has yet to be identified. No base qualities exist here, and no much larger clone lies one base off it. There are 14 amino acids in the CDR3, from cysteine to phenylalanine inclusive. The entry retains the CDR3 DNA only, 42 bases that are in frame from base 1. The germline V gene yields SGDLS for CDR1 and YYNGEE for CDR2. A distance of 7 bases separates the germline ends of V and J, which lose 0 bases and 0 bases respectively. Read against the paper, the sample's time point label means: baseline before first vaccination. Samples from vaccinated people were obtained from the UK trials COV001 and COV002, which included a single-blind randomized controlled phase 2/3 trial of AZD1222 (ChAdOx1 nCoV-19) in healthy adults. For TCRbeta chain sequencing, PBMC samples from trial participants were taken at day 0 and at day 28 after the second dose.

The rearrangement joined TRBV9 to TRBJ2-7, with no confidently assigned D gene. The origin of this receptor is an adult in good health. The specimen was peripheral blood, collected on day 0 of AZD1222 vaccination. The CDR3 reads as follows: CASSVELLSYEQYF. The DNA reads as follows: TGTGCCAGCAGCGTAGAACTCCTCTCCTACGAGCAGTACTTC.